This TCR beta chain is drawn from a study of cytomegalovirus exposure and HLA in healthy donors. Overall study results and limits: Later analysis revealed greater clonal expansion in HLA-associated TCR beta chains than in equally common others. In a later analysis, TCR beta V- and J-gene trimming showed a link to a missense DCLRE1C variant.

This clone came up a few times. Its antigen is still unknown. A multiplex PCR was run with 60 Vbeta primers and 13 Jbeta primers. The protocol was immunoSEQ multiplex PCR, while the TCRdb copy is restricted to in-frame clones and leaves out a portion. The sample gives under 200,000 clones, around 80% of which show up once; about 0.72% is in the top ten. Germline V lookup: CDR1 GTSNPN, CDR2 SVGIG (reference sequence). Trimming took 2 bases from V and 0 from J; bases not matched to a gene: 7. The CDR3 is 15 residues long. Sequencing was carried out using PBMCs. The rearrangement uses TRBV30 and TRBJ2-7; TRBD1 matches 7 bases. This TCR was recovered from a woman aged 40 to 50 in good health and CMV-seronegative. The CDR3 reads CAWSPGGPNSYEQYF. In DNA form, the CDR3 reads TGTGCCTGGAGTCCAGGGGGACCAAACTCCTACGAGCAGTACTTC.